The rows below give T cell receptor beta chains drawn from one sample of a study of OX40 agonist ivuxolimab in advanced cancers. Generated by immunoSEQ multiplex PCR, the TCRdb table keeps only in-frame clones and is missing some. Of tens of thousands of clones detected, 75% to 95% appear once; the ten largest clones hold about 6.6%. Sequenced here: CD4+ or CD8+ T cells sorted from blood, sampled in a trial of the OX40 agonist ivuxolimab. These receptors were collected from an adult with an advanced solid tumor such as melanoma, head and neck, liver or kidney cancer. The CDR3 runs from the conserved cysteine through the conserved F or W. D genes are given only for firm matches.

TGTGCCAGCAGTCCGGAGGGACTAGCACTCAACACAGATACGCAGTATTTT,CASSPEGLALNTDTQYF,TRBJ2-3,TRBV28,TRBD2
TGTGCCAGCAGTGAGTGGGGCAGGGAGAATGAAAAACTGTTTTTT,CASSEWGRENEKLFF,TRBJ1-4,TRBV27,NA
TGTGCCAGTAGTACTCTACCTACAGGAGCCGGGGAGCTGTTTTTT,CASSTLPTGAGELFF,TRBJ2-2,TRBV19,NA
TGTGCCAGCAGCTTGATGGGACAGACCACCGGGGAGCTGTTTTTT,CASSLMGQTTGELFF,TRBJ2-2,TRBV5-4,TRBD1
TGTGCCTGGAGCTTCCGACAGGTCAGGGGTAGCACTGAAGCTTTCTTT,CAWSFRQVRGSTEAFF,TRBJ1-1,TRBV30,NA
TGTGCCAGCAGCTTAGTAAAGACAGGGTTTCAGTACTTC,CASSLVKTGFQYF,TRBJ2-4,TRBV7-2,TRBD1
TGTGCCAGCAGCTACAAACTTCAGGGGTTTCCTGGAAACACCATATATTTT,CASSYKLQGFPGNTIYF,TRBJ1-3,TRBV5-5,NA
TGTGCCAGCAGTGCAAGCATGGGCACAGATACGCAGTATTTT,CASSASMGTDTQYF,TRBJ2-3,TRBV6-4,NA
TGTGCCAGCAGTGGGGACACAAACTCCTACGAGCAGTACTTC,CASSGDTNSYEQYF,TRBJ2-7,TRBV6-1,NA
TGTGCCAGCGGTGGGACTAGCGCTTCCTACAATGAGCAGTTCTTC,CASGGTSASYNEQFF,TRBJ2-1,TRBV2,TRBD2
TGTGCCAGCAGCCGAATGTTCGGACTGGACAATGAGCAGTTCTTC,CASSRMFGLDNEQFF,TRBJ2-1,TRBV7-9,NA
TGTGCCACCAGCCCGGGACTAGCGGGAGGGCCCCGGGAGACCCAGTACTTC,CATSPGLAGGPRETQYF,TRBJ2-5,TRBV15,TRBD2
TGTGCCAGCAGCAAAAACATCGGGCAATTGACTGGAAACACCATATATTTT,CASSKNIGQLTGNTIYF,TRBJ1-3,TRBV7-6,NA